What follows describes a single T cell receptor (beta chain). Its target is not known. This sample was included in a study of PD-1 blockade in classical Hodgkin lymphoma. Findings and limits, study-wide: Significant TCR diversity gains by C4D1 occurred in CD4+ but not CD8+ cells. Patients excluded were those beginning nivolumab under 1 year after ASCT. At baseline, newly diagnosed patients reportedly showed less TCR diversity than healthy donors.

Some clones are missing from TCRdb's copy, which holds only in-frame ones; the method was immunoSEQ multiplex PCR. In the table there are about 11,000 clones, about three quarters of which are singletons. V shed 4 bases and J shed 7 bases, with 17 bases lying between them. Germline V gene sequence: CDR1 LGHNA, CDR2 YSLEER. The CDR3 runs to 16 residues. Every patient had relapsed following autologous stem cell transplantation, and cohorts differed in brentuximab vedotin exposure. The sequencing used peripheral blood mononuclear cells (PBMCs), collected at baseline. The V call is TRBV4-3, the J call TRBJ1-6; maybe TRBD1 (6 bases). The TCR was taken from a human donor with classical Hodgkin lymphoma. The CDR3 DNA reads TGCGCCAGCAGCCTTTCAGGGGCGTATTGGAATTCACCCCTCCACTTT. This encodes CASSLSGAYWNSPLHF.